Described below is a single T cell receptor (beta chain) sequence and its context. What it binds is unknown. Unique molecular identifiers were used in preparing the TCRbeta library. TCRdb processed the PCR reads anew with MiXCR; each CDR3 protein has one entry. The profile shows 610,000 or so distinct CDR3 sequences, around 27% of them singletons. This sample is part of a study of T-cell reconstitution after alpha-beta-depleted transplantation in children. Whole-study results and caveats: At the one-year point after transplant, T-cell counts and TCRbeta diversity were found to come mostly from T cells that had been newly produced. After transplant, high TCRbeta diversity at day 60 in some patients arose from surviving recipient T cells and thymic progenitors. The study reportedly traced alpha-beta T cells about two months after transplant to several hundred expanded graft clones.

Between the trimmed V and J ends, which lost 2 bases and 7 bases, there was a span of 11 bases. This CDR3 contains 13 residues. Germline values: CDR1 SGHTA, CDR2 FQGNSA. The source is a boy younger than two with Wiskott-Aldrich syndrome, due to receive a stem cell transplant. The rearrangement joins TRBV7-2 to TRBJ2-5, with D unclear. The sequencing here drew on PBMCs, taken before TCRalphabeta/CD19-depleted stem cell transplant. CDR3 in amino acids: CASSLNGLGTQYF. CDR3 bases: TGTGCCAGCAGCTTAAACGGCCTAGGGACCCAGTACTTC.